The rows below give T cell receptor beta chains drawn from one sample of a study of T cells in localized non-small cell lung cancer. Sequencing used immunoSEQ multiplex PCR; TCRdb keeps in-frame clones, though not all of them. Seen here are 25,000 to 35,000 clones, 94% observed once, and the top ten hold more than 0.7%. The source was peripheral blood, collected before any cancer treatment. These receptors originate from a woman aged 35 to 70 with stage I lung adenocarcinoma. Each CDR3 is given with its conserved first and last residue. D genes are given only for firm matches.

CDR3 length	D gene	V gene	J gene	CDR3 DNA	CDR3 protein
14	-	TRBV7-8	TRBJ1-5	TGTGCCAGCAGCTTAGGGAAGGAAAATCAGCCCCAGCATTTT	CASSLGKENQPQHF
13	-	TRBV19	TRBJ2-6	TGTGCCAGTAGTGATACTGGGGCCAACGTCCTGACTTTC	CASSDTGANVLTF
17	-	TRBV6-1	TRBJ2-4	TGTGCCAGCAGTGACCCCATGGGGTCGGGAGCCAAAAACATTCAGTACTTC	CASSDPMGSGAKNIQYF
11	-	TRBV25-1	TRBJ2-5	TGTGCCACCCGTCTGGATGAGACCCAGTACTTC	CATRLDETQYF
13	-	TRBV10-3	TRBJ2-7	TGTGCCATCAGTGCGACAGCAATCTACGAGCAGTACTTC	CAISATAIYEQYF
15	-	TRBV7-2	TRBJ1-3	TGTGCCAGCAGCCCGCGACAGAAGGCTGGAAACACCATATATTTT	CASSPRQKAGNTIYF
13	-	TRBV10-3	TRBJ1-3	TGTGCCATCGCAGGGGTGGCAGGAAACACCATATATTTT	CAIAGVAGNTIYF
14	-	TRBV27	TRBJ1-2	TGTGCCAGCAGTTTAGATGAAGGGAACTATGGCTACACCTTC	CASSLDEGNYGYTF
13	-	TRBV7-8	TRBJ1-2	TGTGCCAGCAGATACGTGGGGGCGTCTGGCTACACCTTC	CASRYVGASGYTF
14	-	TRBV14	TRBJ2-3	TGTGCCAGCAGCCAATTGGTGGAAACAGATACGCAGTATTTT	CASSQLVETDTQYF
11	-	TRBV20-1	TRBJ1-1	TGCAGCACCTACCCGTGGACTGAAGCTTTCTTT	CSTYPWTEAFF
15	-	TRBV25-1	TRBJ2-1	TGTGCCAGCAGCACTTCAACAGGGCTCCCGGGTGAGCAGTTCTTC	CASSTSTGLPGEQFF
15	-	TRBV19	TRBJ1-5	TGTGCCAGTAGTATAGGTGGAGGGAACTATCAGCCCCAGCATTTT	CASSIGGGNYQPQHF
16	-	TRBV5-1	TRBJ2-3	TGCGCCAGCAGCTCGCCCGGACAGTCGATAACAGATACGCAGTATTTT	CASSSPGQSITDTQYF
17	-	TRBV28	TRBJ2-6	TGTGCCAGCAGTTCTCACCTCGGGGGAACTGGGGCCAACGTCCTGACTTTC	CASSSHLGGTGANVLTF
15	TRBD1	TRBV6-5	TRBJ1-4	TGTGCCAGCAGCACCGAGGACAGGGGGCGAGACAAACTGTTTTTT	CASSTEDRGRDKLFF
14	-	TRBV7-9	TRBJ1-1	TGTGCCAGCAGCTTCCCCCAGGGTAACACTGAAGCTTTCTTT	CASSFPQGNTEAFF
13	TRBD1	TRBV6-5	TRBJ1-5	TGTGCCAGCAGTAACCTGGACAGGGGGTACAAGCATTTT	CASSNLDRGYKHF